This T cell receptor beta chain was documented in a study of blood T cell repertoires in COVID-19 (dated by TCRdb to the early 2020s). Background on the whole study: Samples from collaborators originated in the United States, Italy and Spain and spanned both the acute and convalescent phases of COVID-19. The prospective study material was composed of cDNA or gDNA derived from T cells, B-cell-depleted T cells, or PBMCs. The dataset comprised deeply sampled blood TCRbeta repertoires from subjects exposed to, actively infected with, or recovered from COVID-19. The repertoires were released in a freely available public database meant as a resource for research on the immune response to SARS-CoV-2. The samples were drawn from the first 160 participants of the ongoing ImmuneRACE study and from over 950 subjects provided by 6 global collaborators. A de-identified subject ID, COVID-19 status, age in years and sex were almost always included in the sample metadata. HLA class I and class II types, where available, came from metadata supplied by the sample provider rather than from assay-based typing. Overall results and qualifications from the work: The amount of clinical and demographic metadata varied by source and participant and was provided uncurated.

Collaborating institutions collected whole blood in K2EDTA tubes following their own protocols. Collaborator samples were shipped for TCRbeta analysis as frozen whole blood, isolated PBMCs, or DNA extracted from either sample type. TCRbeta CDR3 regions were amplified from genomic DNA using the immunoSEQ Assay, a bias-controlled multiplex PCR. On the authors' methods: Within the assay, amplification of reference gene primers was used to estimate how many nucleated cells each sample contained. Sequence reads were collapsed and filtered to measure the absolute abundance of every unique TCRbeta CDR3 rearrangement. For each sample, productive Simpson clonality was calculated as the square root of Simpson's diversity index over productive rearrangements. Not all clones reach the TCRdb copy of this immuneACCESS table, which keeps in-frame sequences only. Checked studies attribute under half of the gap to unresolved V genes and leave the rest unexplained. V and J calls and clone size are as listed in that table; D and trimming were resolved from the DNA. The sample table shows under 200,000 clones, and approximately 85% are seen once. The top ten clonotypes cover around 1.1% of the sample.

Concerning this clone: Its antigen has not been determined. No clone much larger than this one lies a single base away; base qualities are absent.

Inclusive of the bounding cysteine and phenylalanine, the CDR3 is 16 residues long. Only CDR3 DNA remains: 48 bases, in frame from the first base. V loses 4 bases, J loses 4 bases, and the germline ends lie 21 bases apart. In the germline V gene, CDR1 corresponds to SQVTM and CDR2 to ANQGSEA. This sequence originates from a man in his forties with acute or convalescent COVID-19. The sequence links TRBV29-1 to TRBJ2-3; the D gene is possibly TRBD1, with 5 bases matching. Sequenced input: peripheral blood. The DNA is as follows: TGCAGCGTTGCAGACACTAACAGGCTTCGCGCAGATACGCAGTATTTT. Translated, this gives CSVADTNRLRADTQYF.